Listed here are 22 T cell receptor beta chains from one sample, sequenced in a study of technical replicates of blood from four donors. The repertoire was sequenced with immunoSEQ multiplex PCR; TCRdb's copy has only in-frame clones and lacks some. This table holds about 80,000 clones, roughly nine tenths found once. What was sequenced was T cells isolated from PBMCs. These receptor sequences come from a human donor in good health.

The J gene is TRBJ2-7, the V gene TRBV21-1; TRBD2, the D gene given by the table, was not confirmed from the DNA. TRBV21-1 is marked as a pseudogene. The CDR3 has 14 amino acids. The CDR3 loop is CANNGLAGTYEQYF. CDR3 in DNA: TGTGCCAACAACGGACTAGCGGGAACCTACGAGCAGTACTTC.

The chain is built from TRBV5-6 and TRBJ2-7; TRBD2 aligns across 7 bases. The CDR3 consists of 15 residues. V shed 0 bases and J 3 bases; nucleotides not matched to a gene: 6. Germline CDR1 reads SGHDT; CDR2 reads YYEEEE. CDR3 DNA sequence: TGTGCCAGCAGCTTGGTGGGAGGGAAGCACTACGAGCAGTACTTC. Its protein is CASSLVGGKHYEQYF.

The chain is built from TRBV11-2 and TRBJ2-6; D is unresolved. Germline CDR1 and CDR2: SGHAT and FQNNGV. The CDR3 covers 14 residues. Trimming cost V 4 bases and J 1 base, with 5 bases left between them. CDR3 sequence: CASSSGSGANVLTF. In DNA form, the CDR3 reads TGTGCCAGCAGCTCGGGTTCTGGGGCCAACGTCCTGACTTTC.

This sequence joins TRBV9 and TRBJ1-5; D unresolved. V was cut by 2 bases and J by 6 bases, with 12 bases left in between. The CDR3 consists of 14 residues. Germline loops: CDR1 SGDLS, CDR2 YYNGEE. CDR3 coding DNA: TGTGCCAGCAGCGTTTACGCGGGAATTCAGCCCCAGCATTTT. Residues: CASSVYAGIQPQHF.

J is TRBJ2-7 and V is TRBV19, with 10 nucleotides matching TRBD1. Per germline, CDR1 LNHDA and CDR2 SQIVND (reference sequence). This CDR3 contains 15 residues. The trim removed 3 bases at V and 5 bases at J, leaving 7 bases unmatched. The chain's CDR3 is CASSIPGTGVHEQYF. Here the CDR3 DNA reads TGTGCCAGTAGTATCCCCGGGACAGGGGTACACGAGCAGTACTTC.

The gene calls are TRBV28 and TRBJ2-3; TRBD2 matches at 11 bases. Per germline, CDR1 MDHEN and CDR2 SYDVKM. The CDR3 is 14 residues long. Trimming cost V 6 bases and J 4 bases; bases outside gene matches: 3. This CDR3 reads CASRTSGKSDTQYF. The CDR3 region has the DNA TGTGCCAGCAGGACTAGCGGGAAGTCAGATACGCAGTATTTT.

CDR3 loop: CASSIPPREMGLGELFF. Written as DNA, the CDR3 is TGTGCCAGCAGTATTCCGCCTAGAGAAATGGGTTTGGGGGAGCTGTTTTTT. The chain uses TRBV4-2 and TRBJ2-2; no clear D gene. Germline V CDR1 and CDR2: LGHNA, YNFKEQ. Trimming left V 6 bases short and J 8 bases short, with 25 bases between. This CDR3 has 17 residues.

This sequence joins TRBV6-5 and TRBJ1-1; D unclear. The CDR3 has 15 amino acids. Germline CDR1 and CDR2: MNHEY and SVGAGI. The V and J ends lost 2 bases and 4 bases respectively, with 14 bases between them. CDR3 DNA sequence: TGTGCCAGCAGTTACGAACCCGGGAGACTCACTGAAGCTTTCTTT. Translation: CASSYEPGRLTEAFF.

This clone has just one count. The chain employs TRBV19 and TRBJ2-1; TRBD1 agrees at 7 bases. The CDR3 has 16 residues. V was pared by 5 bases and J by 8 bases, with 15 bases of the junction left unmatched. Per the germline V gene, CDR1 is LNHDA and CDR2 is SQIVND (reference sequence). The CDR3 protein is CASSALLVGDRDEQFF. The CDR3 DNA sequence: TGTGCCAGTAGTGCACTCCTGGTCGGTGACAGGGATGAGCAGTTCTTC.

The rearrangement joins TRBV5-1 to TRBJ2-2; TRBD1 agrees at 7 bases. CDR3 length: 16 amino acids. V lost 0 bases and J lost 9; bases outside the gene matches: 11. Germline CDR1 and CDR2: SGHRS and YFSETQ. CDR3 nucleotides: TGCGCCAGCAGCTTGGCCAGGGACAGCCACTTCAGGGAGCTGTTTTTT. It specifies CASSLARDSHFRELFF.

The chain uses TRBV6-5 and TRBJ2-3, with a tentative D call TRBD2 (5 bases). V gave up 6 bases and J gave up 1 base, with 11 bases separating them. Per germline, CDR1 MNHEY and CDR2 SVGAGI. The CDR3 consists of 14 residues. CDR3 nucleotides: TGTGCCAGCAGCGAACTAGAACGCACAGATACGCAGTATTTT. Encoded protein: CASSELERTDTQYF.

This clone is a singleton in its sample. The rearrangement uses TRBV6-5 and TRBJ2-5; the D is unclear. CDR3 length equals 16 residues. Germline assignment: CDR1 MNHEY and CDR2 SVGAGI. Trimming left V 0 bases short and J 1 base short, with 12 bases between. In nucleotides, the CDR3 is TGTGCCAGCAGTTACTCGTATTTACAAATCCAAGAGACCCAGTACTTC. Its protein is CASSYSYLQIQETQYF.

The CDR3 DNA follows: TGTGCCAGCTCGGGGACTAGCGCGACCTACAATGAGCAGTTCTTC. It yields the protein CASSGTSATYNEQFF. The rearrangement joins TRBV5-6 to TRBJ2-1, with 10 bases that match TRBD2. Trimming cost V 7 bases and J 2 bases; bases outside gene matches: 6. Germline assignment: CDR1 SGHDT and CDR2 YYEEEE. CDR3 length: 15 amino acids.

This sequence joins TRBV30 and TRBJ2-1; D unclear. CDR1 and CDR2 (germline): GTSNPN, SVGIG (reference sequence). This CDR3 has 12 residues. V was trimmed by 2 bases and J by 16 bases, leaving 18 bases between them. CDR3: CAWSSSATGQFF. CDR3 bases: TGTGCCTGGAGTAGCAGCGCCACCGGTCAATTCTTC.

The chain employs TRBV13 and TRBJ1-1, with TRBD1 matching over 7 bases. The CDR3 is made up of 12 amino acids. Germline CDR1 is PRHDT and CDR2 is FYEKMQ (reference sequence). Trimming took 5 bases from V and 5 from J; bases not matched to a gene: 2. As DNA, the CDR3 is TGTGCCAGCAGCCCACAGGGGACTGAAGCTTTCTTT. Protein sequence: CASSPQGTEAFF.

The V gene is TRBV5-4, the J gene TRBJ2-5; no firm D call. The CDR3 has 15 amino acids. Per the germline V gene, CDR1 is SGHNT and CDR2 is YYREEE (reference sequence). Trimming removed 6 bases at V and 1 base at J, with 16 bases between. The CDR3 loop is CASKSQASAQETQYF. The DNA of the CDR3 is TGTGCCAGCAAGAGTCAGGCCTCGGCCCAAGAGACCCAGTACTTC. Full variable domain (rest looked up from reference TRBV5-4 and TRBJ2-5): ETGVTQSPTHLIKTRGQQVTLRCSSQSGHNTVSWYQQALGQGPQFIFQYYREEENGRGNFPPRFSGLQFPNYSSELNVNALELDDSALYLCASKSQASAQETQYFGPGTRLLVL.

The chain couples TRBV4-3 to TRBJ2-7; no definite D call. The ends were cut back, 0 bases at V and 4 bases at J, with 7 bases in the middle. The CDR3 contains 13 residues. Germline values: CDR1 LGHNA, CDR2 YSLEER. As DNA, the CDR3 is TGCGCCAGCAGCCAAGATCGCAGGTACGAGCAGTACTTC. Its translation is CASSQDRRYEQYF.

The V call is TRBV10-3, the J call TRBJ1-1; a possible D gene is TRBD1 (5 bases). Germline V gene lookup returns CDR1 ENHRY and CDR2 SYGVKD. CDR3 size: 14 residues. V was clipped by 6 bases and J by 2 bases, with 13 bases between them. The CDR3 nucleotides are TGTGCCATCAGGGAAAAGACAGCTAACACTGAAGCTTTCTTT. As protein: CAIREKTANTEAFF.

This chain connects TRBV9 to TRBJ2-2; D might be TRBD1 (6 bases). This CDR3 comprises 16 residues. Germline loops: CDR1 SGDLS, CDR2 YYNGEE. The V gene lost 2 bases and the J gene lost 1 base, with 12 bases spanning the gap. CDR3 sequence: CASSVGASLNTGELFF. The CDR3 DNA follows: TGTGCCAGCAGCGTGGGGGCTAGCTTGAACACCGGGGAGCTGTTTTTT.

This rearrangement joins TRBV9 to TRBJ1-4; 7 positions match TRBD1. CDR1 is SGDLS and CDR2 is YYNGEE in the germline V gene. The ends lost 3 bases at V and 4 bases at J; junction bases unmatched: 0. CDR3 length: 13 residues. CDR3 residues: CASSDRGNEKLFF. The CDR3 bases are TGTGCCAGCAGCGACAGGGGTAATGAAAAACTGTTTTTT. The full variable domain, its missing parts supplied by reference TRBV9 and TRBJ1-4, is DSGVTQTPKHLITATGQRVTLRCSPRSGDLSVYWYQQSLDQGLQFLIQYYNGEERAKGNILERFSAQQFPDLHSELNLSSLELGDSALYFCASSDRGNEKLFFGSGTQLSVL.

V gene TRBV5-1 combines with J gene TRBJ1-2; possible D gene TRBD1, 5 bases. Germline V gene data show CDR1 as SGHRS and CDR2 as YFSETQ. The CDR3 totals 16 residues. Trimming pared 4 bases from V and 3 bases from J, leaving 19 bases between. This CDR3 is CASSPPGGADHYGYTF. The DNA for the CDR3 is TGCGCCAGCAGCCCCCCCGGTGGGGCGGACCACTATGGCTACACCTTC.

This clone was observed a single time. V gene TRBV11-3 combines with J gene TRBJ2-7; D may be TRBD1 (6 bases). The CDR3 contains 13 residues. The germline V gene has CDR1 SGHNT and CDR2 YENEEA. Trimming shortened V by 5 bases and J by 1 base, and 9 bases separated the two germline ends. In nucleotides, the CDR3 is TGTGCCAGCAGCCAGGACAGTTCCTACGAGCAGTACTTC. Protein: CASSQDSSYEQYF.